Described below is a single T cell receptor beta chain sequence and its context. Antigen: not known. Primers used in a second PCR of about 6 to 11 cycles were a sample-barcoded 5' primer and a J-beta primer mix. Each CDR3 protein is one row after TCRdb ran MiXCR on the 5' RACE reads. The table records roughly 1.9 million distinct CDR3 sequences, 30% to 40% of them present only once. This CDR3 has 13 residues. The germline V gene has CDR1 SGDLS and CDR2 YYNGEE. V lost 4 bases, J lost 3 bases, and 9 bases lay in between. The data derive from a study of blood T cells in healthy people across ages. Broader study findings: Unsorted PBMC material precluded a definitive naive versus antigen-experienced comparison. As naive T cell percentage varied, TCR beta diversity correlated strongly with it.

This receptor was obtained from a human donor in good health. The genes are TRBV9 and TRBJ2-3; no reliable D call. The specimen was blood. The CDR3 loop is CASSTEMTDTQYF. The CDR3, as DNA: TGTGCCAGCAGCACGGAGATGACAGATACGCAGTATTTT.